This note documents a single T cell receptor (beta chain) sequence. What it binds is unknown. This record comes from a study of T cell responses to AZD1222 COVID-19 vaccine. Profiled with immunoSEQ multiplex PCR; TCRdb holds only in-frame clones, not every one. This sample has tens of thousands of clones, with around four fifths found just once. Broader study findings: Among those given AZD1222, only 6 or 7 were seropositive at baseline. The sample set comprised mostly white British donors with more females, and clonal diversity was possibly underestimated.

The starting material was peripheral blood, obtained on day 0 of AZD1222 vaccination. The clonotype was recovered from an adult in good health.

CDR3 DNA: TGTGCCAGCAGTTTAAATCCCCGGGGTGCTGGCTACACCTTC. Its protein is CASSLNPRGAGYTF. The chain links TRBV28 to TRBJ1-2; no clear D. Trimming left V 2 bases short and J 7 bases short, with 14 bases between. This CDR3 is built from 14 residues. CDR1 MDHEN and CDR2 SYDVKM come from the germline V gene.